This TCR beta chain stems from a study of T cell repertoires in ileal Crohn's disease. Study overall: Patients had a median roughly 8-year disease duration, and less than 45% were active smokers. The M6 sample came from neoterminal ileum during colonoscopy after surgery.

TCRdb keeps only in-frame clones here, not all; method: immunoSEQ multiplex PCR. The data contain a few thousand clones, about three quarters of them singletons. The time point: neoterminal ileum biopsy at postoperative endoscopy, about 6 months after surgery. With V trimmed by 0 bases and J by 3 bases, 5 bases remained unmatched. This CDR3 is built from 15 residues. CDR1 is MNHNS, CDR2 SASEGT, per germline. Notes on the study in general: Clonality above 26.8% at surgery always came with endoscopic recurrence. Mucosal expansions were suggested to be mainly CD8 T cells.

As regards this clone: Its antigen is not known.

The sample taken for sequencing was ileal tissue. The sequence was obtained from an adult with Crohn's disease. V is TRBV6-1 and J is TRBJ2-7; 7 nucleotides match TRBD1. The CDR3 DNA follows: TGTGCCAGCAGTGAAGCGATGGGACAGAACTACGAGCAGTACTTC. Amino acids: CASSEAMGQNYEQYF.